These 9 T cell receptor beta chains share one sample of origin, sequenced in a study of shared clonotypes between healthy human individuals. The method was immunoSEQ multiplex PCR; TCRdb's version includes in-frame clones alone and lacks a portion of them. The data show 400,000 or so clones, about 96% seen once. Sequenced input: memory CD8+ T cells sorted from blood. The subset: CD45RO+ cells pooled with CCR7-negative TemRA cells. Receptors originate from a man aged 25 to 45 in good health.

This clone was detected a few times. Other DNA sequences from this sample encode an identical CDR3 as well. This chain connects TRBV20-1 to TRBJ2-5; D is undetermined. CDR3 size: 10 residues. Trimming took 3 bases from V and 2 from J, leaving 1 base between them. Germline V gene data show CDR1 as DFQATT and CDR2 as SNEGSKA (reference sequence). The CDR3: CSARQETQYF. The CDR3 region has the DNA TGCAGTGCTAGGCAAGAGACCCAGTACTTC.

This clone is a singleton in its sample. The chain carries TRBV29-1 and TRBJ2-7, with 9 bases identical to TRBD1. This CDR3 region has 12 residues. The V and J ends lost 6 bases and 5 bases, in that order; junction bases with no gene match: 5. Germline V gene lookup returns CDR1 SQVTM and CDR2 ANQGSEA. CDR3: CSVGQGINEQYF. The DNA for the CDR3 is TGCAGCGTGGGACAGGGAATCAACGAGCAGTACTTC.

The rearrangement uses TRBV10-2 and TRBJ2-2; 9 nucleotides agree with TRBD1. Germline CDR1 and CDR2: WSHSY and SAAADI. This CDR3 is 17 amino acids long. Trimming at V came to 4 bases and at J to 6 bases, leaving 12 bases not matched to a gene. The CDR3: CASSGTRDRVNAGELFF. The CDR3, as DNA: TGCGCCAGCAGTGGGACCCGGGACAGGGTAAACGCCGGGGAGCTGTTTTTT.

The genes are TRBV7-2 and TRBJ2-5, with D possibly TRBD1 on 6 matching bases. CDR1 is SGHTA and CDR2 is FQGNSA in the germline V gene. The CDR3 contains 13 residues. Trimming removed 5 bases at V and 2 bases at J, with 9 bases between. CDR3 loop: CASSRDRQETQYF. The CDR3 DNA sequence: TGTGCCAGCAGCCGCGACAGGCAAGAGACCCAGTACTTC.

This chain joins TRBV28 and TRBJ1-1; D ambiguous. Germline V gives CDR1 MDHEN, CDR2 SYDVKM. CDR3 length: 16 amino acids. The V end lost 2 bases, the J end lost 5 bases, and 18 bases lay between the germline ends. CDR3 amino acids: CASSLGIAAPETEAFF. The CDR3 coding sequence is TGTGCCAGCAGTTTAGGTATCGCGGCCCCGGAAACTGAAGCTTTCTTT. The full variable domain, rest sourced from reference TRBV28 and TRBJ1-1, is DVKVTQSSRYLVKRTGEKVFLECVQDMDHENMFWYRQDPGLGLRLIYFSYDVKMKEKGDIPEGYSVSREKKERFSLILESASTNQTSMYLCASSLGIAAPETEAFFGQGTRLTVV.

This clone was seen only once. The chain joins TRBV30 to TRBJ2-6, with D unresolved. This CDR3 is built from 15 residues. Germline CDR1 GTSNPN, CDR2 SVGIG (reference sequence). V lost 8 bases to trimming and J lost 0 bases, with 14 bases between them. The CDR3 sequence is CAATMMSSGANVLTF. CDR3 DNA: TGTGCCGCCACGATGATGAGCTCTGGGGCCAACGTCCTGACTTTC.

The chain is built from TRBV6-5 and TRBJ2-7; tentatively, D is TRBD2 (6 bases). CDR3 length: 15 amino acids. The germline V and J ends were trimmed by 5 bases and 5 bases, with 19 bases remaining between them. Germline CDR1 is MNHEY and CDR2 is SVGAGI. CDR3 coding DNA: TGTGCCAGCAGTCGGGGAGGCGCATGGAGCAACGAGCAGTACTTC. The encoded protein is CASSRGGAWSNEQYF.

The chain has TRBV5-6 and TRBJ2-1, with TRBD2 matching 10 bases. Trimming removed 7 bases from V and 6 bases from J; junction bases left unmatched: 7. The length of the CDR3 is 14 residues. Germline-derived CDR1 and CDR2 are SGHDT and YYEEEE. CDR3 protein: CASRGIAGGNEQFF. In DNA, the CDR3 is TGTGCCAGCCGCGGGATAGCGGGGGGCAATGAGCAGTTCTTC.

The rearrangement uses TRBV6-5 and TRBJ1-4; D is possibly TRBD1 (6 bases). The V and J ends lost 4 bases and 8 bases respectively, with 14 bases between them. This CDR3 comprises 14 residues. Germline lookup yields CDR1 MNHEY and CDR2 SVGAGI. CDR3 residues: CASSWGRGGEKLFF. The CDR3 coding sequence is TGTGCCAGCAGTTGGGGCAGGGGAGGCGAAAAACTGTTTTTT.